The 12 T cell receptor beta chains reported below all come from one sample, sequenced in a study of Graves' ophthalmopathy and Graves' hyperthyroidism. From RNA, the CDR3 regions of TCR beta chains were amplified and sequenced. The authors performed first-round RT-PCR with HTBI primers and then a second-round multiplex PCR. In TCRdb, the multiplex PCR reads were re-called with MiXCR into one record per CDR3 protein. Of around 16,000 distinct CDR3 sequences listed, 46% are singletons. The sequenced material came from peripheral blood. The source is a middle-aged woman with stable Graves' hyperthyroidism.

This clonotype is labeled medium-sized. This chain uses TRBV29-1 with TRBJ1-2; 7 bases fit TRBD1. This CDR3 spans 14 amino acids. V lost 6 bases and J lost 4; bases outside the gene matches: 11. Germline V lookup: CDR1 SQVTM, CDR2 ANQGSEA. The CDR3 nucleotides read TGCAGCGTGGACCTACCGGGACAGCTCTATGGCTACACCTTC. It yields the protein CSVDLPGQLYGYTF. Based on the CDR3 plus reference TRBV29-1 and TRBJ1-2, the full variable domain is SAVISQKPSRDICQRGTSLTIQCQVDSQVTMMFWYRQQPGQSLTLIATANQGSEATYESGFVIDKFPISRPNLTFSTLTVSNMSPEDSSIYLCSVDLPGQLYGYTFGSGTRLTVV.

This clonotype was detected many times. DNA for the CDR3: TGTGCCAGCAGTGTGGACAGGGTGGATGGCTACACCTTC. Protein: CASSVDRVDGYTF. The rearrangement links TRBV6-1 to TRBJ1-2; 8 nucleotides agree with TRBD1. This CDR3 contains 13 residues. Losses at the gene ends were 4 bases for V and 6 bases for J; bases not matched to a gene: 4. Per germline, CDR1 MNHNS and CDR2 SASEGT.

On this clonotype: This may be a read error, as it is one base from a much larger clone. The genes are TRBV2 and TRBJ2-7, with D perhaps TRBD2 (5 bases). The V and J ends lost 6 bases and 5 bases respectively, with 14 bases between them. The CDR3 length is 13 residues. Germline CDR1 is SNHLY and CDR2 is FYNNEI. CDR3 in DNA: TGTGCCAGCAGCCCGGACGGGGTCCACGAGCAGTACTTC. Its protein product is CASSPDGVHEQYF.

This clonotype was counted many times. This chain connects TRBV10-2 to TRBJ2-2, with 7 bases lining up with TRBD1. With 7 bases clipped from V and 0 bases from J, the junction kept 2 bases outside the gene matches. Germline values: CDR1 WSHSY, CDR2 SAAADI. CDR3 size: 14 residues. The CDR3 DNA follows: TGCGCCAGCATCGGGACAGCGAACACCGGGGAGCTGTTTTTT. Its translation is CASIGTANTGELFF.

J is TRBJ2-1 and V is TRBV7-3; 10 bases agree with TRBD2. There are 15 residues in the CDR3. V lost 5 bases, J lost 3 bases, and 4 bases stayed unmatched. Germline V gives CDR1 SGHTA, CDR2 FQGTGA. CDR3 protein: CASSILAGNYNEQFF. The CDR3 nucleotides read TGTGCCAGCAGCATACTAGCGGGGAACTACAATGAGCAGTTCTTC.

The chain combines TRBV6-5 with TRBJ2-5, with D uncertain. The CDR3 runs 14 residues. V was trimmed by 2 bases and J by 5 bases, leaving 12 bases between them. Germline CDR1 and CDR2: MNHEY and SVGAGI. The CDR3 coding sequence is TGTGCCAGCAGTTACGACCCAAGCGCGGAGACCCAGTACTTC. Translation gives CASSYDPSAETQYF.

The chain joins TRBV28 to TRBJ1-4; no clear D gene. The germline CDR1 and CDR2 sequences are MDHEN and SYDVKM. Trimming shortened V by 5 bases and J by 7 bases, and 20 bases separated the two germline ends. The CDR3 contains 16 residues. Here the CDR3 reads CASSPAGGPWGEKLFF. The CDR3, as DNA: TGTGCCAGCAGTCCAGCGGGAGGGCCTTGGGGTGAAAAACTGTTTTTT.

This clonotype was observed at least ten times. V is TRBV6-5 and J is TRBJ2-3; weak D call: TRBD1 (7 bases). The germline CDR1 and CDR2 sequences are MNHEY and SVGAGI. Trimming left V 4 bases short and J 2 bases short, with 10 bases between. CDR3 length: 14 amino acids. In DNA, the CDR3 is TGTGCCAGCAGTTCAGGGGGGCACACAGATACGCAGTATTTT. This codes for CASSSGGHTDTQYF.

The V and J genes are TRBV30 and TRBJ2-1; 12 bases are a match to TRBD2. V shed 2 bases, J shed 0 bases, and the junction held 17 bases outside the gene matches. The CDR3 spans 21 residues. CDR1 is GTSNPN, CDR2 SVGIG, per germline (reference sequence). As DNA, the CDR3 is TGTGCCTGGAGTAGGGGACTAGCGGGCTTGGGCTCCAAAAGCTCCTACAATGAGCAGTTCTTC. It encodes CAWSRGLAGLGSKSSYNEQFF.

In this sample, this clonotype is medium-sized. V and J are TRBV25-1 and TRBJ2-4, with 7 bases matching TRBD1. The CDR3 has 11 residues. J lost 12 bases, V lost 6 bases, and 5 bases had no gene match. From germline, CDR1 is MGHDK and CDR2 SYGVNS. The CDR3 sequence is CASRTGLNQYF. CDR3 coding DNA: TGTGCCAGCAGGACAGGGCTAAATCAGTACTTC.

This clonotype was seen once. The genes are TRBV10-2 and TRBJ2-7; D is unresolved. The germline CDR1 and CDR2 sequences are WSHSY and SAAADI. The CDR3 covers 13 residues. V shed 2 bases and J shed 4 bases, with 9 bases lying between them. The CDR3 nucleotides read TGCGCCAGCAGTGAGAACAGCATATACGAGCAGTACTTC. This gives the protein CASSENSIYEQYF.

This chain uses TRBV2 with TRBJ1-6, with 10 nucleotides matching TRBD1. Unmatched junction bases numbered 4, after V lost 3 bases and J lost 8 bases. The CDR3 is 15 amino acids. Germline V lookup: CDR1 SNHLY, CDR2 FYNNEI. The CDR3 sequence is CASSEDRGLDSPLHF. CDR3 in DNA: TGTGCCAGCAGTGAGGACAGGGGGTTGGATTCACCCCTCCACTTT.